This T cell receptor beta chain was recorded in a study of shared clonotypes between healthy human individuals. Study findings and constraints: The rarefaction results pointed to incomplete sorted-subset sequencing despite large depth. Donor scarcity curtailed the genetic and exposure-history diversity represented herein. Sequencing depth was expected to influence donor clonotype sharing.

From germline, CDR1 is MDHEN and CDR2 SYDVKM. V lost 6 bases, J lost 11 bases, and 26 bases lay in between. This CDR3 spans 16 amino acids. Profiled with immunoSEQ multiplex PCR; TCRdb holds only in-frame clones, not every one. The repertoire holds roughly 1.5 million clones, with 95% to 99% as singletons. This clone was observed once. Antigen: not known. Donors, without exception, were Caucasian adults residing in Nashville, Tennessee. This receptor was obtained from a man aged 25 to 40 in good health. Material: naive CD4+ T cells sorted from blood. The subset is: CD45RA+ positively selected. J is TRBJ1-5 and V is TRBV28; TRBD1 is a possible D gene (5 bases). CDR3 amino acids: CASRSGGSGPLLAQHF. In nucleotides, the CDR3 is TGTGCCAGCAGGTCGGGTGGATCGGGACCCCTGTTGGCCCAGCATTTT.